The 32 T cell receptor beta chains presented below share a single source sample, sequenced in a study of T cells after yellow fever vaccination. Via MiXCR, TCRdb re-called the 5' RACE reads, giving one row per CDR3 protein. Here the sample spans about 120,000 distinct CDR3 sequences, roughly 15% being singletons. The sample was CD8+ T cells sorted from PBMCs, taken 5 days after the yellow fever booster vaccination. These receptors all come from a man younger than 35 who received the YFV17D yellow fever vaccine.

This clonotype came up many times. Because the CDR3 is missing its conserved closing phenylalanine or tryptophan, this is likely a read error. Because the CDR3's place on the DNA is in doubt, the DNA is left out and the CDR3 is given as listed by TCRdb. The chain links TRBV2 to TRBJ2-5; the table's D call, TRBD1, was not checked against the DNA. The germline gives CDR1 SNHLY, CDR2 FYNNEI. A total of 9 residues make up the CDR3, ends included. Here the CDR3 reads CASSEGPPY.

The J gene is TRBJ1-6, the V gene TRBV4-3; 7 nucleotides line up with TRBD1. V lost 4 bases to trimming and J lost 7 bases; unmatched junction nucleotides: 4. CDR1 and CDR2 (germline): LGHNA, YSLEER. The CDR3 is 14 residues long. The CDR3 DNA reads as TGCGCCAGCAGCCCAGCGACAGGGAATTCACCCCTCCACTTT. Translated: CASSPATGNSPLHF.

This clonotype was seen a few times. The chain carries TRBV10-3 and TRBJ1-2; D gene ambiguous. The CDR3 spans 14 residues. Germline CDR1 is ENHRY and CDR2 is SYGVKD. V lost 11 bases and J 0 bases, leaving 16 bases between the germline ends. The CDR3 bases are TGTGCCGCATCAGGTTCCGGATCTAACTATGGCTACACCTTC. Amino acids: CAASGSGSNYGYTF.

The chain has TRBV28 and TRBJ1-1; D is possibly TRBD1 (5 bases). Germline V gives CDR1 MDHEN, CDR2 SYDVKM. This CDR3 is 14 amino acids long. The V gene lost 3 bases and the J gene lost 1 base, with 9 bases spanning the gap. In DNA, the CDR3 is TGTGCCAGCAGTTTCGTGGGACCGAACACTGAAGCTTTCTTT. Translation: CASSFVGPNTEAFF.

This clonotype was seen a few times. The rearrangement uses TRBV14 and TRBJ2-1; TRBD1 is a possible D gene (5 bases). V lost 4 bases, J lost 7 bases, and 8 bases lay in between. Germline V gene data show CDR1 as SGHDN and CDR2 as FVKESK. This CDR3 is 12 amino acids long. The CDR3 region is CASSRRQNEQFF. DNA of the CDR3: TGTGCCAGCAGCCGGCGACAGAATGAGCAGTTCTTC.

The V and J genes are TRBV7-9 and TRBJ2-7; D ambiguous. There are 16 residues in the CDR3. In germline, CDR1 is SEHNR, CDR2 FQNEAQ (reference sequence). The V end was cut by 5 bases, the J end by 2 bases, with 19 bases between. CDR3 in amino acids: CASSNDRGVLAYEQYF. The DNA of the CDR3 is TGTGCCAGCAGCAACGACCGTGGGGTGTTAGCCTACGAGCAGTACTTC.

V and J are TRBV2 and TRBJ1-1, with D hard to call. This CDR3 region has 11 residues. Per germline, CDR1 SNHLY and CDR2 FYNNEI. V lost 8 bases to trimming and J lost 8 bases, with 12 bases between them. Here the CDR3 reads CASSLGREAFF. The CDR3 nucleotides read TGTGCCAGCTCCTTAGGTAGGGAAGCTTTCTTT.

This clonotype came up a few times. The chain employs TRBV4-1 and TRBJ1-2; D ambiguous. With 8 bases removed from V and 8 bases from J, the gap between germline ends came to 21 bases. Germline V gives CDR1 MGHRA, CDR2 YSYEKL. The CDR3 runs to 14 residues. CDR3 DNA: TGCGCCAGCGATCCGGGCAGCAATGCGGACGGCTACACCTTC. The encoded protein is CASDPGSNADGYTF.

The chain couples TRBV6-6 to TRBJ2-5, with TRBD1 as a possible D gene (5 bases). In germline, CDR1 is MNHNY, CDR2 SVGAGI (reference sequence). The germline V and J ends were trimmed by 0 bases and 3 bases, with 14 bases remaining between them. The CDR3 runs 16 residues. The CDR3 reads CASSYSGWPGKETQYF. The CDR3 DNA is TGTGCCAGCAGTTACTCGGGGTGGCCAGGGAAAGAGACCCAGTACTTC.

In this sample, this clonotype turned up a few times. DNA for the CDR3: TGTGCCAGCAGCGCCGGGGGTTACACAGATACGCAGTATTTT. As protein: CASSAGGYTDTQYF. The J gene is TRBJ2-3, the V gene TRBV9, with D possibly matching TRBD2 (6 bases). V was cut by 3 bases and J by 2 bases, with 10 bases left in between. This CDR3 is 14 amino acids long. CDR1 is SGDLS, CDR2 YYNGEE, per germline.

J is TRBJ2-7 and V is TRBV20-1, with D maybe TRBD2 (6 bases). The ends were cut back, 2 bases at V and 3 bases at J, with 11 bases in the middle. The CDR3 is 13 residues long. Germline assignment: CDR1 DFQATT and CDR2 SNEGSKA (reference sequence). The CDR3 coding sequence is TGCAGTGCTAGAAATCCGGGAGACTACGAGCAGTACGTC. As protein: CSARNPGDYEQYV.

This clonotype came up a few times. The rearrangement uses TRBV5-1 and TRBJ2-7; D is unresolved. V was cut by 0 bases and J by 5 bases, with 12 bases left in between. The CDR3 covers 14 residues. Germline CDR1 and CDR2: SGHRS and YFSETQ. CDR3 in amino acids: CASSLVDPWDEQYF. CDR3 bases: TGCGCCAGCAGCTTGGTGGACCCCTGGGACGAGCAGTACTTC.

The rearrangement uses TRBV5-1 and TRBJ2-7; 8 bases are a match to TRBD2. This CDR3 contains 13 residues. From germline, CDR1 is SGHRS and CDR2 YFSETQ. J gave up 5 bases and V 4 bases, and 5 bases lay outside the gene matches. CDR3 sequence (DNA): TGCGCCAGCAGCGTCGGGGGGGGTCACGAGCAGTACGTC. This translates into CASSVGGGHEQYV.

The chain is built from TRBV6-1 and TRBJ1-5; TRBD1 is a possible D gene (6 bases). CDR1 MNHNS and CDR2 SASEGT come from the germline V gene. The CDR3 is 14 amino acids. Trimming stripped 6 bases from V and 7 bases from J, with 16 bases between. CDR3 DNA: TGTGCCAGCAGAGGGGGGGGGTCGTGGCAGCCCCAGCATTTT. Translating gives CASRGGGSWQPQHF.

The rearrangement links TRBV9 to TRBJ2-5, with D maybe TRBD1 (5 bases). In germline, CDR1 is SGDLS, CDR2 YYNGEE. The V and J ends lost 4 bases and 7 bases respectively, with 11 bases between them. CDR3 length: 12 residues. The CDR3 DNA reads TGTGCCAGCAGCCCTCAAAGGGGGACCCAGTACTTC. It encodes CASSPQRGTQYF.

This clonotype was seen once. DNA for the CDR3: TGCAGTCTGAGAGCGCCGAGCTCCTACGAGCAGTACTTC. Translated, it gives CSLRAPSSYEQYF. The rearrangement joins TRBV20-1 to TRBJ2-7; D ambiguous. V lost 8 bases to trimming and J lost 0 bases, with 14 bases between them. CDR3 length equals 13 residues. CDR1 and CDR2 from the germline V gene are DFQATT and SNEGSKA (reference sequence).

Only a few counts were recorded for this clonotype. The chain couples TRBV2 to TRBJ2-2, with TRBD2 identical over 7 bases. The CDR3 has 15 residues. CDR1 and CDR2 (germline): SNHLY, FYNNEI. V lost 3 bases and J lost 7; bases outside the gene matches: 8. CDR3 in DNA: TGTGCCAGCAGTGACGGGGGGTCGGGATTCGGGGAGCTGTTTTTT. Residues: CASSDGGSGFGELFF.

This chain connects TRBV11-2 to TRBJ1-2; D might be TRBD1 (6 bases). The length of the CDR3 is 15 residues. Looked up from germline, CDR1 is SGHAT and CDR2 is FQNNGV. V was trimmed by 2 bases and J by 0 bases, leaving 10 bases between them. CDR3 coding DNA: TGTGCCAGCAGCTTACAGGGGAAAGCTAACTATGGCTACACCTTC. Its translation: CASSLQGKANYGYTF.

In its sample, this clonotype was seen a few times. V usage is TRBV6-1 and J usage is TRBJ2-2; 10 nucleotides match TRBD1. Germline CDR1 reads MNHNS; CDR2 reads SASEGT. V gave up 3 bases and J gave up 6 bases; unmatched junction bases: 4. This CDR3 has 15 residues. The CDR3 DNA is TGTGCCAGCAGTGATGGACAGGGGGGGCCCGGGGAGCTGTTTTTT. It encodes CASSDGQGGPGELFF.

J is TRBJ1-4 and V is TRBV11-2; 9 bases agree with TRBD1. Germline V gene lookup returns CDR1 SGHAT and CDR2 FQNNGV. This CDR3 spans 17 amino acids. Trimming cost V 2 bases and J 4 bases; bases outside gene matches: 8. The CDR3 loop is CASSLLTGGRINEKLFF. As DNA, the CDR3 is TGTGCCAGCAGCTTACTGACAGGGGGAAGGATTAATGAAAAACTGTTTTTT.

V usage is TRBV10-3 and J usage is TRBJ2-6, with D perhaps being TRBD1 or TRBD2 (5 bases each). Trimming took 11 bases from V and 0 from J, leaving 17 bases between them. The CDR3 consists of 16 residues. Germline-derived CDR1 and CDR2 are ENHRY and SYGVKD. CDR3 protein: CAASGTAISGANVLTF. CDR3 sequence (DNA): TGTGCCGCCTCCGGGACGGCGATCTCTGGGGCCAACGTCCTGACTTTC.

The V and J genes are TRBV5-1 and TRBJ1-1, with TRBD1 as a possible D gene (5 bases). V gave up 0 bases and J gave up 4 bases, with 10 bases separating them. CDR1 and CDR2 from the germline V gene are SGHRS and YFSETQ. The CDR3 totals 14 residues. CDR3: CASSLGSGLTEAFF. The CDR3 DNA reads TGCGCCAGCAGCTTGGGGTCAGGGCTCACTGAAGCTTTCTTT.

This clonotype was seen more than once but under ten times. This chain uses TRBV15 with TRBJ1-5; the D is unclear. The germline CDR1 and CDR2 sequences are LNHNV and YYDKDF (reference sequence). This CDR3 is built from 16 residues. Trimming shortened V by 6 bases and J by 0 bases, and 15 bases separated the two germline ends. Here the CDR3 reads CATRYGRRYSNQPQHF. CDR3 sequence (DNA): TGTGCCACCAGATACGGGAGAAGATATAGCAATCAGCCCCAGCATTTT.

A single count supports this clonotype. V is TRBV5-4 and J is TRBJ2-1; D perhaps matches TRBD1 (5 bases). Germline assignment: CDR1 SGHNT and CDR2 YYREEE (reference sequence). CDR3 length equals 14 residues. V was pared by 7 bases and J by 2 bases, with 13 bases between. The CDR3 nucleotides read TGTGCCAGCGCAATCCAGGGAACCTACAATGAGCAGTTCTTC. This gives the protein CASAIQGTYNEQFF. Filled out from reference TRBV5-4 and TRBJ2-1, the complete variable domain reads ETGVTQSPTHLIKTRGQQVTLRCSSQSGHNTVSWYQQALGQGPQFIFQYYREEENGRGNFPPRFSGLQFPNYSSELNVNALELDDSALYLCASAIQGTYNEQFFGPGTRLTVL.

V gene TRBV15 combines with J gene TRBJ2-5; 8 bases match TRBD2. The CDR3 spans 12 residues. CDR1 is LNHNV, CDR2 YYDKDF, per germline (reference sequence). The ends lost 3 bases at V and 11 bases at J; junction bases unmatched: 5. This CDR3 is CATSSAAGGQYF. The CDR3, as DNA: TGTGCCACCAGCAGCGCCGCGGGGGGACAGTACTTC.

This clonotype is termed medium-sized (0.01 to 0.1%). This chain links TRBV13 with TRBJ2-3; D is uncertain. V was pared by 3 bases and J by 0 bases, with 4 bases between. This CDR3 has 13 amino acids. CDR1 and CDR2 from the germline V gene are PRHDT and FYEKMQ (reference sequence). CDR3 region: CASSFSSTDTQYF. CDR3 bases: TGTGCCAGCAGCTTCTCCAGCACAGATACGCAGTATTTT.

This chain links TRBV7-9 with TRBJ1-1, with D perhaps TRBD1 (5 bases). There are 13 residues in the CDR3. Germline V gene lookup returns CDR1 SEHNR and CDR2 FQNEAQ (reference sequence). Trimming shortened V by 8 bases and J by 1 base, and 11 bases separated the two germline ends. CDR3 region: CASRPGGNTEAFF. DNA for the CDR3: TGTGCCAGCCGGCCGGGGGGGAACACTGAAGCTTTCTTT. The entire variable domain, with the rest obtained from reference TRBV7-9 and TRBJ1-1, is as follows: DTGVSQNPRHKITKRGQNVTFRCDPISEHNRLYWYRQTLGQGPEFLTYFQNEAQLEKSRLLSDRFSAERPKGSFSTLEIQRTEQGDSAMYLCASRPGGNTEAFFGQGTRLTVV.

CDR3 residues: CASSSSGGNTDTQYF. Here the CDR3 DNA reads TGTGCCAGCAGCTCAAGCGGGGGGAACACAGATACGCAGTATTTT. The chain employs TRBV7-2 and TRBJ2-3; 9 positions agree with TRBD2. The J segment lost 2 bases and the V segment lost 4 bases, leaving 4 bases of the junction unmatched. This CDR3 is 15 amino acids long. Germline-derived CDR1 and CDR2 are SGHTA and FQGNSA.

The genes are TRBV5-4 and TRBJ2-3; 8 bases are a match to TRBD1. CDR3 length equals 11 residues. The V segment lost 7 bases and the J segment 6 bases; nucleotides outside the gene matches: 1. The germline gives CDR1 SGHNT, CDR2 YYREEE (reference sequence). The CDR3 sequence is CASGQGDTQYF. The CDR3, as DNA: TGTGCCAGCGGACAGGGCGATACGCAGTATTTT.

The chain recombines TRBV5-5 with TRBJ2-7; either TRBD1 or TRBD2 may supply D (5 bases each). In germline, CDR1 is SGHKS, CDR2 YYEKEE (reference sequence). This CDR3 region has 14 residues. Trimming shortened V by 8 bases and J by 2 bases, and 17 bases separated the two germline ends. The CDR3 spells CASRTTEGPYEQYV. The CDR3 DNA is TGTGCCAGTAGAACTACCGAGGGACCCTACGAGCAGTACGTC.

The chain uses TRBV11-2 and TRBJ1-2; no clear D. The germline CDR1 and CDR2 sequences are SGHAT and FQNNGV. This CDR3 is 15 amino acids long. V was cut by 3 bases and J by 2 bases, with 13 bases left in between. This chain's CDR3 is CASSFFGSSNYGYTF. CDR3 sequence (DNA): TGTGCCAGCAGCTTTTTCGGGAGCTCCAACTATGGCTACACCTTC.

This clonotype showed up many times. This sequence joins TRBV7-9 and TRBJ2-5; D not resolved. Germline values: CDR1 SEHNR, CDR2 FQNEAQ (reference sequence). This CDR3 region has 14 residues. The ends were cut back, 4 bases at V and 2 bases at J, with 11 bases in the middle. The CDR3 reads CASSSKQRQETQYF. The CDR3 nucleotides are TGTGCCAGCAGCTCAAAGCAGAGGCAAGAGACCCAGTACTTC.